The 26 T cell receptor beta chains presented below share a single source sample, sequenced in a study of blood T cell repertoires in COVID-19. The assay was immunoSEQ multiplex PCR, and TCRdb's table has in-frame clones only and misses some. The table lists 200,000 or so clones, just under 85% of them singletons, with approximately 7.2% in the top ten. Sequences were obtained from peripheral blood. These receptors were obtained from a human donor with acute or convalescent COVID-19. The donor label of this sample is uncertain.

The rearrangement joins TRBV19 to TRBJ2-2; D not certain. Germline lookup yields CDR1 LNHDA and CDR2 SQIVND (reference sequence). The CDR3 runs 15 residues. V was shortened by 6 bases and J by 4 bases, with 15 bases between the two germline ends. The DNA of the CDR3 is TGTGCCAGTAGCCCCCGGAGAGAAAGCACCGGGGAGCTGTTTTTT. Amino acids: CASSPRRESTGELFF. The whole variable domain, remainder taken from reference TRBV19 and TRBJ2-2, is DGGITQSPKYLFRKEGQNVTLSCEQNLNHDAMYWYRQDPGQGLRLIYYSQIVNDFQKGDIAEGYSVSREKKESFPLTVTSAQKNPTAFYLCASSPRRESTGELFFGEGSRLTVL.

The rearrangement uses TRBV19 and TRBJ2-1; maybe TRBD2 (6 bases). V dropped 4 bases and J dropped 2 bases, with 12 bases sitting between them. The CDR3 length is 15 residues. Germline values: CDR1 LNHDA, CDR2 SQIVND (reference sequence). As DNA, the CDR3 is TGTGCCAGTAGTAGGGGACTGGAGCCCTACAATGAGCAGTTCTTC. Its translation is CASSRGLEPYNEQFF.

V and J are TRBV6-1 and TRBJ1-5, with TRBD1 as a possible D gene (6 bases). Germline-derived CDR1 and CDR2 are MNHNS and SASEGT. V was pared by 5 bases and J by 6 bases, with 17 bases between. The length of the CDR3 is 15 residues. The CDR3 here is CASSTFTSGAQPQHF. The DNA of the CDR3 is TGTGCCAGCAGTACGTTCACCTCAGGGGCTCAGCCCCAGCATTTT.

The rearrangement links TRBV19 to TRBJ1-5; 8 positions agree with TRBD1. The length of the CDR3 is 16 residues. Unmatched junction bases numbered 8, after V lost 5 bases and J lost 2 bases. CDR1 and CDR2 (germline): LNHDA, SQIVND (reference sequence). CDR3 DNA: TGTGCCAGTAGTCCCCGGACAGGGCTGGGCAATCAGCCCCAGCATTTT. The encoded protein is CASSPRTGLGNQPQHF.

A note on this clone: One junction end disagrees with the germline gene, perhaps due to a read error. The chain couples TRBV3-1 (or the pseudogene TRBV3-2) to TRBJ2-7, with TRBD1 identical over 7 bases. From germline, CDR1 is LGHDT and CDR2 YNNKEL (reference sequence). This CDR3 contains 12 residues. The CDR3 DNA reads TGTGCCAGCAGTTTTTACCGGGACAGCCCCGTCTTC. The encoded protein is CASSFYRDSPVF.

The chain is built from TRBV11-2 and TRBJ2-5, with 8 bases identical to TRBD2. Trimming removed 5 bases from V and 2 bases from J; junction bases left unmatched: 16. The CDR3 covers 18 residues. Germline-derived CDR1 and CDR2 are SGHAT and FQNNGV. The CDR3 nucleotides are TGTGCCAGCAGCCTAGTGGCACGGGAGGGCCCTACTCAAGAGACCCAGTACTTC. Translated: CASSLVAREGPTQETQYF.

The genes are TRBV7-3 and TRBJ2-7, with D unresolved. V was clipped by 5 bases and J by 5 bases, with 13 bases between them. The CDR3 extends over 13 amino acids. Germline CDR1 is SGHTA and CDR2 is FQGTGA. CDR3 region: CASSPATLHEQYF. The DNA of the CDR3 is TGTGCCAGCAGCCCTGCCACTCTCCACGAGCAGTACTTC.

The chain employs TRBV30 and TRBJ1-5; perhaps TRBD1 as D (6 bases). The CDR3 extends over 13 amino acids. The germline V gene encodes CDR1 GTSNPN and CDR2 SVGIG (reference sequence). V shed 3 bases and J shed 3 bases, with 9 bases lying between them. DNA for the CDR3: TGTGCCTGGAGAGGACAGAACAATCAGCCCCAGCATTTT. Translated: CAWRGQNNQPQHF. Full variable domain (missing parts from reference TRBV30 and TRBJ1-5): SQTIHQWPATLVQPVGSPLSLECTVEGTSNPNLYWYRQAAGRGLQLLFYSVGIGQISSEVPQNLSASRPQDRQFILSSKKLLLSDSGFYLCAWRGQNNQPQHFGDGTRLSIL.

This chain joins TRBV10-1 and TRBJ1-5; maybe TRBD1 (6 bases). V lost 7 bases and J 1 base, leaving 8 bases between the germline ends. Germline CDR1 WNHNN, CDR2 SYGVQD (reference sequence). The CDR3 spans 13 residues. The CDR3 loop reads CASNRVSNQPQHF. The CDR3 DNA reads TGCGCCAGCAACAGGGTGAGCAATCAGCCCCAGCATTTT.

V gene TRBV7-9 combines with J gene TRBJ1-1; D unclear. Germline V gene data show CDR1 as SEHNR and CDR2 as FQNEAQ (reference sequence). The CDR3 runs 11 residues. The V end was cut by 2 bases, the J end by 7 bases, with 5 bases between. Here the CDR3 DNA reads TGTGCCAGCAGCTTACAGGTTGAAGCTTTCTTT. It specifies CASSLQVEAFF.

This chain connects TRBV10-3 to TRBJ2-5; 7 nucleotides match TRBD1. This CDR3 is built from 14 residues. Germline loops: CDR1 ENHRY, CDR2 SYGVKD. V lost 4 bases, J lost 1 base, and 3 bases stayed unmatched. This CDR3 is CAISVAGGQETQYF. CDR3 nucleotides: TGTGCCATCAGTGTGGCAGGGGGCCAAGAGACCCAGTACTTC.

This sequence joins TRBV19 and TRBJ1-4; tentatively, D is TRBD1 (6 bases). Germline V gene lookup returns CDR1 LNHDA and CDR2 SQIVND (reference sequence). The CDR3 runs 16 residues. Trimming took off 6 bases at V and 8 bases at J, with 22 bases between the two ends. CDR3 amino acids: CASRGHSPGEREKLFF. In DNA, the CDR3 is TGTGCCAGTAGGGGACACTCGCCAGGGGAAAGGGAAAAACTGTTTTTT.

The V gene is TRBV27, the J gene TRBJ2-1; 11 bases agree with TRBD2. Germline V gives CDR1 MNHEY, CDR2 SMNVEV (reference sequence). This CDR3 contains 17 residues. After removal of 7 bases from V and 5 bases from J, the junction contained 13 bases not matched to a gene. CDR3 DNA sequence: TGTGCCAGCATGGAGAGTATGGGACTAGCGGAAAACAATGAGCAGTTCTTC. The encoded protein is CASMESMGLAENNEQFF.

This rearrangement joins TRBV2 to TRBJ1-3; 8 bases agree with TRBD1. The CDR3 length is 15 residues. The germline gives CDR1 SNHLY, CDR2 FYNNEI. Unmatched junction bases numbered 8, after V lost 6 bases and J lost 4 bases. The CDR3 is CASRGGQGIGNTIYF. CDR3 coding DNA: TGTGCCAGCAGGGGAGGACAGGGTATCGGAAACACCATATATTTT. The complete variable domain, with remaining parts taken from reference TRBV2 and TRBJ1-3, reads EPEVTQTPSHQVTQMGQEVILRCVPISNHLYFYWYRQILGQKVEFLVSFYNNEISEKSEIFDDQFSVERPDGSNFTLKIRSTKLEDSAMYFCASRGGQGIGNTIYFGEGSWLTVV.

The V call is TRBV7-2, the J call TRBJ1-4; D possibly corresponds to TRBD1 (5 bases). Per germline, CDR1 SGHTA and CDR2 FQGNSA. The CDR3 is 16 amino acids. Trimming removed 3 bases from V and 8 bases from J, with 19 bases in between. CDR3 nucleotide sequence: TGTGCCAGCAGCTTTTGGGCGGGGACGGGTCAGGAAAAACTGTTTTTT. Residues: CASSFWAGTGQEKLFF. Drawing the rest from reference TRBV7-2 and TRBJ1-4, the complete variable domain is GAGVSQSPSNKVTEKGKDVELRCDPISGHTALYWYRQSLGQGLEFLIYFQGNSAPDKSGLPSDRFSAERTGGSVSTLTIQRTQQEDSAVYLCASSFWAGTGQEKLFFGSGTQLSVL.

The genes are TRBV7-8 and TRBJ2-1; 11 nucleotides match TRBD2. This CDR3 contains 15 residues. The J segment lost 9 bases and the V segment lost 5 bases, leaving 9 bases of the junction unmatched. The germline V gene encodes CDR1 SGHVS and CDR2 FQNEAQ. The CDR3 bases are TGTGCCAGCAGCAGTACTAGCGGGAGAGGAGGTGAGCAGTTCTTC. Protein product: CASSSTSGRGGEQFF.

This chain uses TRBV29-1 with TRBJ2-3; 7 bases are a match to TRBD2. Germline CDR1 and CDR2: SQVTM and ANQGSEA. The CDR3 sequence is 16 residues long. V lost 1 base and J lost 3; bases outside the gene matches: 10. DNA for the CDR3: TGCAGCGTTGAAGGGGGTTTCGGGAGGCAGACAGATACGCAGTATTTT. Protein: CSVEGGFGRQTDTQYF.

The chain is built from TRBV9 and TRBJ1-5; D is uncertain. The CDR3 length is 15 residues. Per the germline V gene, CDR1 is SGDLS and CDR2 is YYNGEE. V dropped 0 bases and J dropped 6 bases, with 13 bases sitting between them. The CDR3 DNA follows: TGTGCCAGCAGCGTAGAGGAGGGAGCGGGTCAGCCCCAGCATTTT. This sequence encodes CASSVEEGAGQPQHF.

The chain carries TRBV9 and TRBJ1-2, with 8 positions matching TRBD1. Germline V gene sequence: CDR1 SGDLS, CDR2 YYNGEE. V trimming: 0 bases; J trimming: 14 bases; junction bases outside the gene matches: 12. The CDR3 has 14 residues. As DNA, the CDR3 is TGTGCCAGCAGCGTAGCCCCAAACCAGGGGGCCCTGACCTTC. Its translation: CASSVAPNQGALTF.

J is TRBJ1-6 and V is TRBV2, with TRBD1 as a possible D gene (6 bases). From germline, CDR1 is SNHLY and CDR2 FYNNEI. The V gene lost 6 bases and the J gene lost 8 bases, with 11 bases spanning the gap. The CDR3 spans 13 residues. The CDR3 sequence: CASRQGNYSPLHF. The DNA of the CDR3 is TGTGCCAGCAGGCAGGGGAATTATTCACCCCTCCACTTT.

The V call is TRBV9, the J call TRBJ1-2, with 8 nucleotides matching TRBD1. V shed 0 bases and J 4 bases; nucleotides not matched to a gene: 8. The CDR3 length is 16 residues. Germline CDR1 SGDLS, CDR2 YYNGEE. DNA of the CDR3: TGTGCCAGCAGCGTAGGTGGGACAGGCCGAGGCTATGGCTACACCTTC. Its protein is CASSVGGTGRGYGYTF.

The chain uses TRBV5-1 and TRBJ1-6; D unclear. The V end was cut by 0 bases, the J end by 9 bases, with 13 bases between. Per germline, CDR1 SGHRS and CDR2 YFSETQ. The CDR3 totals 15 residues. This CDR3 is CASSLDVELGSPLHF. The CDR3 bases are TGCGCCAGCAGCTTGGACGTGGAGCTTGGTTCACCCCTCCACTTT.

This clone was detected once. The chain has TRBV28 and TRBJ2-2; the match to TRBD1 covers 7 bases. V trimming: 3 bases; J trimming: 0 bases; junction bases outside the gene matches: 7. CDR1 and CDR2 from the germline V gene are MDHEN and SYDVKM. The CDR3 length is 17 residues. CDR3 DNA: TGTGCCAGCAGTTTCCCCATGACAGGGTCGAACACCGGGGAGCTGTTTTTT. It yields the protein CASSFPMTGSNTGELFF.

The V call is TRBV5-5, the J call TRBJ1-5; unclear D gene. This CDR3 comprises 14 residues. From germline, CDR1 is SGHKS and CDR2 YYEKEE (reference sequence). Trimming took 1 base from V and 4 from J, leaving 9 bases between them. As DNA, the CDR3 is TGTGCCAGCAGCTTGACTCAGGCTAATCAGCCCCAGCATTTT. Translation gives CASSLTQANQPQHF.

The CDR3 region has the DNA TGTGCCAGCAGTTACTCGAGTCAAGTAGCTAACTATGGCTACACCTTC. Translated: CASSYSSQVANYGYTF. V usage is TRBV6-5 and J usage is TRBJ1-2; no reliable D call. Germline V CDR1 and CDR2: MNHEY, SVGAGI. Trimming stripped 0 bases from V and 0 bases from J, with 11 bases between. This CDR3 has 16 amino acids.

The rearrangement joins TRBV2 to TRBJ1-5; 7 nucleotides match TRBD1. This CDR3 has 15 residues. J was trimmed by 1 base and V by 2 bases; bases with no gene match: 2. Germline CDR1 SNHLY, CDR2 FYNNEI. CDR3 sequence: CASSEQGGSNQPQHF. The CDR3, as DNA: TGTGCCAGCAGTGAACAGGGGGGCAGCAATCAGCCCCAGCATTTT.